Below are 11 T cell receptor beta chains sequenced from a single sample in a study of blood T cell repertoires in COVID-19. Produced via immunoSEQ multiplex PCR; TCRdb's table is partial and in-frame only. This sample has about 240,000 clones; roughly four fifths occur once, and the top ten carry 9.5% to 15%. Sample: peripheral blood. The receptor source for this set is a woman aged 60-70 years with active or convalescent COVID-19.

The DNA of the CDR3 is TGTGCCAGCTCCTTGCAGGGGGCAGGGCGATATGGCTACACCTTC. Protein: CASSLQGAGRYGYTF. The V and J genes are TRBV18 and TRBJ1-2; TRBD1 matches 8 bases. With 6 bases clipped from V and 5 bases from J, the junction kept 11 bases outside the gene matches. Per the germline V gene, CDR1 is KGHSH and CDR2 is LQKENI. The CDR3 length is 15 residues.

V gene TRBV6-2 or TRBV6-3 combines with J gene TRBJ1-3; D gene ambiguous. Per the germline V gene, CDR1 is MNHEY and CDR2 is SVGEGT. CDR3 size: 12 residues. Trimming removed 3 bases at V and 2 bases at J, with 2 bases between. CDR3 nucleotides: TGTGCCAGCAGTTATACTGGAAACACCATATATTTT. Its translation: CASSYTGNTIYF.

This chain connects TRBV12-3 or TRBV12-4 to TRBJ2-3; the D is unclear. The CDR3 contains 12 residues. The ends were cut back, 5 bases at V and 6 bases at J, with 9 bases in the middle. This CDR3 reads CASSITRDTQYF. The CDR3 nucleotides read TGTGCCAGCAGTATTACCCGGGATACGCAGTATTTT.

V and J are TRBV5-4 and TRBJ2-1; 10 nucleotides match TRBD1. V dropped 7 bases and J dropped 9; count of bases not matched to a gene: 10. Per the germline V gene, CDR1 is SGHNT and CDR2 is YYREEE (reference sequence). The CDR3 contains 14 residues. In nucleotides, the CDR3 is TGTGCCAGCTGGGGGACAGGGGTTTCGGCTGAGCAGTTCTTC. This translates into CASWGTGVSAEQFF.

The chain joins TRBV10-3 to TRBJ1-1; D not certain. The CDR3 sequence is 15 residues long. The germline V and J ends were trimmed by 7 bases and 1 base, with 16 bases remaining between them. Germline loops: CDR1 ENHRY, CDR2 SYGVKD. In DNA form, the CDR3 reads TGTGCCATCACCTCCGTTCTTGGAGCGAACACTGAAGCTTTCTTT. This translates into CAITSVLGANTEAFF.

The rearrangement joins TRBV4-3 to TRBJ1-2; maybe TRBD1 (6 bases). The CDR3 consists of 18 residues. The germline gives CDR1 LGHNA, CDR2 YSLEER. Trimming took 0 bases from V and 4 from J, leaving 21 bases between them. The CDR3 DNA is TGCGCCAGCAGCCAAGATTGGGGGGGCCCATTCCTTCCCTATGGCTACACCTTC. Translating gives CASSQDWGGPFLPYGYTF.

This sequence joins TRBV6-5 and TRBJ2-2; tentatively, D is TRBD1 (6 bases). Germline assignment: CDR1 MNHEY and CDR2 SVGAGI. The V and J ends lost 9 bases and 4 bases respectively, with 15 bases between them. CDR3 size: 14 residues. The CDR3 protein is CASKSPRGTGELFF. The CDR3 DNA sequence: TGTGCCAGTAAAAGCCCCAGGGGCACCGGGGAGCTGTTTTTT.

V gene TRBV2 combines with J gene TRBJ1-6; weak D call: TRBD1 (5 bases). Trimming removed 6 bases at V and 6 bases at J, with 18 bases between. The CDR3 is 16 amino acids. Germline V gene sequence: CDR1 SNHLY, CDR2 FYNNEI. The CDR3 bases are TGTGCCAGCAGCGCCGAGAAGGGGTCGGGTAATTCACCCCTCCACTTT. Its protein is CASSAEKGSGNSPLHF.

J is TRBJ1-1 and V is TRBV5-1; perhaps TRBD1 as D (6 bases). Trimming removed 4 bases from V and 0 bases from J, with 16 bases in between. The CDR3 is 16 residues long. Germline V gives CDR1 SGHRS, CDR2 YFSETQ. Written as DNA, the CDR3 is TGCGCCAGCAGCCCCGCGACAGGCACCATGAACACTGAAGCTTTCTTT. Encoded protein: CASSPATGTMNTEAFF.

V is TRBV30 and J is TRBJ2-3; TRBD1 matches at 7 bases. CDR1 and CDR2 (germline): GTSNPN, SVGIG (reference sequence). The CDR3 has 14 residues. V gave up 0 bases and J gave up 3 bases; unmatched junction bases: 3. CDR3 amino acids: CAWSVRRGTDTQYF. The CDR3, as DNA: TGTGCCTGGAGTGTACGCAGGGGGACAGATACGCAGTATTTT.

The J gene is TRBJ2-7, the V gene TRBV5-1; 7 nucleotides agree with TRBD1. The germline CDR1 and CDR2 sequences are SGHRS and YFSETQ. The CDR3 has 16 amino acids. Unmatched junction bases numbered 6, after V lost 0 bases and J lost 0 bases. The CDR3, as DNA: TGCGCCAGCAGCTTGGGCCTAGGGGGCGCCTCCTACGAGCAGTACTTC. This codes for CASSLGLGGASYEQYF.